This paragraph covers one T cell receptor (beta chain) sequence. Its antigen is currently unknown. This sample is part of a study of T cell responses to AZD1222 COVID-19 vaccine. Study observations and caveats: Baseline testing showed seropositivity in only five to seven AZD1222 recipients. Repertoire sampling was restricted to post-peak T cell response timepoints. Clonal diversity was possibly underestimated, and white British individuals and females predominated among donors.

Generated by immunoSEQ multiplex PCR, the TCRdb table keeps only in-frame clones and is missing some. The table has about 94,000 clones, around 89% seen once. V was cut by 2 bases and J by 7 bases, with 18 bases left in between. The CDR3 runs 15 residues. The V gene's germline CDR1 is SGHRS and CDR2 YFSETQ. Sequences were derived from peripheral blood, sampled 28 days after the second AZD1222 dose. The TCR originated in an adult who received the AZD1222 COVID-19 vaccine. The chain uses TRBV5-1 and TRBJ1-1; possibly TRBD1 for D (5 bases). The CDR3 here is CASSLGRGRADEAFF. The CDR3 DNA follows: TGCGCCAGCAGCTTAGGGCGCGGCAGGGCTGATGAAGCTTTCTTT.